This T cell receptor (beta chain) appears in the sequencing data of a study of blood T cell repertoires in COVID-19. Overall study: Some COVID-19 samples were acute and others convalescent; all came from the United States, Italy and Spain.

Clones were sequenced by immunoSEQ multiplex PCR, and TCRdb holds only the in-frame ones, with some missing. The sample yields over 120,000 clones, more than 75% seen once. The CDR3 contains 15 residues. Trimming took off 1 base at V and 5 bases at J, with 14 bases between the two ends. CDR1 is LGHDT, CDR2 YNNKEL, per germline (reference sequence). Across about two dozen US areas, participants ranged in age from about 18 to 100 years. This sequence joins TRBV3-1 (or the pseudogene TRBV3-2) and TRBJ1-1; perhaps TRBD1 as D (5 bases). The TCR originated in a woman aged 45-60 years who had recovered from COVID-19. Sample: PBMCs or T cells enriched from blood (not recorded which). In nucleotides, the CDR3 is TGTGCCAGCAGCCAAGCCGGGGGGGGAGAGACTGAAGCTTTCTTT. This sequence encodes CASSQAGGGETEAFF.